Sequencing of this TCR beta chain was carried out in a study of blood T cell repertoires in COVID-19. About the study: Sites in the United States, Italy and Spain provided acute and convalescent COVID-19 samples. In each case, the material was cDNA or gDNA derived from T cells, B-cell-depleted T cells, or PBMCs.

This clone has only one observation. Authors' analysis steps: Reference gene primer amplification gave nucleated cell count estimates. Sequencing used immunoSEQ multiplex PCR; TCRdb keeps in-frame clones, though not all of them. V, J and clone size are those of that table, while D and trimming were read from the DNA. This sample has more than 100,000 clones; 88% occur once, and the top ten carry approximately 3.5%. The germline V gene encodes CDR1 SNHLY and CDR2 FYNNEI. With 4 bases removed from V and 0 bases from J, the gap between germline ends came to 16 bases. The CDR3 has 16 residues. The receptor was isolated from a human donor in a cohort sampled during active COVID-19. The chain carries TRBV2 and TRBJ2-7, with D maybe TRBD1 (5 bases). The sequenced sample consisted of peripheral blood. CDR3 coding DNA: TGTGCCAGCAGTGCTCCTAGGGGCTCCGGCTCCTACGAGCAGTACTTC. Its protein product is CASSAPRGSGSYEQYF.